The 12 T cell receptor beta chains presented below share a single source sample, sequenced in a study of CD8+ T cells in alopecia areata (dated by TCRdb to 2017 to 2018). The library was produced with the immunoSEQ multiplex PCR assay. RNA was extracted from all samples and reverse transcribed into cDNA as template for TCR sequencing. Imported from immuneACCESS, the table was reduced by TCRdb to in-frame sequences with V and J called. These copies leave out some clones; in studies compared against another copy, an unresolved V gene accounts for under half, and the cause of the remainder is not known. For this sample the table reports 200,000 to 300,000 clones, with no clone seen just once. Together, the top ten hold less than 1.5% of the sample. Cells from mouse cutaneous lymph nodes were pooled, stained for CD4, CD8alpha, NKG2D, NKG2ACE and other markers, and then sorted on a BD Influx. The source material was CD4+ T cells sorted from a lymph node. These receptors came from a C3H/HeJ mouse with alopecia areata. The MHC haplotype carried by mice of this strain is H2-k.

Concerning this clone: Mouse gene names apply. The read terminates 4 residues ahead of where the CDR3 ends, so the germline J gene completes it. This sequence joins TRBV13-1 and TRBJ1-2, with D perhaps TRBD1 (6 bases). The CDR3 covers 13 residues. The germline gives CDR1 NSHNY, CDR2 SYGAGN. Partial CDR3 DNA: TGTGCCAGCAGTAAGGACAGTCGGGCC. As protein: CASSKDSRA. The entire CDR3 sequence reads CASSKDSRADYTF.

Worth noting for this clone: Genes and germline come from the mouse. Read coverage stops 4 residues before the CDR3 terminus; the germline J gene supplies the remainder. The rearrangement joins TRBV13-3 to TRBJ1-2; maybe TRBD1 (5 bases). The CDR3 extends over 14 amino acids. Germline V gene data show CDR1 as NNHDY and CDR2 as SYVADS. Trimming left V 1 base short and J 4 bases short, with 11 bases between. CDR3 DNA, as far as it was read: TGTGCCAGCAGTGATTCCGGGGGGGGCTCC. Protein: CASSDSGGGS. The whole CDR3 region reads CASSDSGGGSDYTF.

This clone was counted a few times. Mouse names are used for the genes. The read gets to within 4 residues of the CDR3 end, and the germline J gene fills in the rest. The chain links TRBV13-1 to TRBJ2-4, with D perhaps matching TRBD1 (6 bases). This CDR3 has 13 residues. The V end lost 4 bases, the J end lost 2 bases, and 8 bases lay between the germline ends. Germline V gene data show CDR1 as NSHNY and CDR2 as SYGAGN. CDR3 loop: CASSWDNQNTLYF. The sequenced CDR3 bases are TGTGCCAGCAGTTGGGACAATCAAAAC.

This clone was seen a few times. Here the gene names and germline are mouse. Coverage ceases 4 residues before the CDR3 finishes, and the germline J gene fills in the end. The gene calls are TRBV13-1 and TRBJ2-5; D may be TRBD1 (6 bases). The CDR3 is 14 amino acids. Germline CDR1 and CDR2: NSHNY and SYGAGN. Incomplete CDR3 DNA: TGTGCCAGCAGTGATCAGGGGCGGTTAGAC. This encodes CASSDQGRLD. The full-length CDR3 reads as CASSDQGRLDTQYF.

Turning to this clone: Gene names are the mouse ones. The sequenced part of the CDR3 DNA is TGCACCTGCAGTGCAGATCAGGGGGCGAGAGGCCAAGAC. Its translation: CTCSADQGARGQD. The full CDR3 is CTCSADQGARGQDTQYF. The chain combines TRBV1 with TRBJ2-5; 8 bases are shared with TRBD1. The read terminates 4 residues before the CDR3 end, so the remaining end is supplied by the germline J gene. Germline CDR1 and CDR2: NSQYPW and LRSPGD (reference sequence). This CDR3 is built from 17 residues. Trimming took 0 bases from V and 2 from J; bases not matched to a gene: 7.

Of note for this clone: Gene names and germline refer to mouse. With the read ending 4 residues before the CDR3 end, the germline J gene is used to fill in that end. The same CDR3 also results from other DNA sequences found in this sample. The chain is built from TRBV1 and TRBJ1-1; D gene uncertain. V was shortened by 1 base and J by 4 bases, with 7 bases between the two germline ends. The CDR3 has 13 amino acids. The germline CDR1 and CDR2 sequences are NSQYPW and LRSPGD (reference sequence). The sequenced part of the CDR3 DNA is TGCACCTGCAGTGCAGGGGTGGGCACA. Translating gives CTCSAGVGT. The full CDR3 protein reads CTCSAGVGTEVFF.

About this clone itself: These gene names are mouse names. The read terminates 4 residues ahead of where the CDR3 ends, so the germline J gene completes it. Other DNA sequences from this sample encode an identical CDR3 as well. This chain joins TRBV13-3 and TRBJ2-2; 11 nucleotides match TRBD1. Germline CDR1 and CDR2: NNHDY and SYVADS. The CDR3 is 14 residues long. The junction had 1 base not matched to a gene; V was cut back by 5 bases and J by 4 bases. CDR3 bases read: TGTGCCAGCAGGGACAGGGGGCTCACCGGG. This translates into CASRDRGLTG. Given in full, the CDR3 is CASRDRGLTGQLYF.

This clone came up a few times. Gene names denote mouse genes. The read ends 4 residues before the CDR3 terminus; that terminus is restored from the germline J gene. The chain combines TRBV19 with TRBJ2-1, with 10 bases that match TRBD1. The trim removed 6 bases at V and 1 base at J, leaving 7 bases unmatched. The germline gives CDR1 FNHDT, CDR2 SITEND (reference sequence). The CDR3 runs to 16 residues. CDR3 DNA (partial): TGTGCCAGCACCCCGGACAGGGGGTGGAACTATGCT. Its protein product is CASTPDRGWNYA. The whole CDR3 is CASTPDRGWNYAEQFF.

As to this clone: Any gene name here is a mouse gene name. Read coverage stops 4 residues before the CDR3 terminus; the germline J gene supplies the remainder. Distinct nucleotide sequences in the sample also encode this CDR3. The gene calls are TRBV5 and TRBJ2-7, with TRBD2 identical over 11 bases. Germline lookup yields CDR1 LGHNA and CDR2 YNLKQL (reference sequence). The CDR3 is 15 residues long. The sequenced CDR3 bases are TGTGCCAGCAGCCAAGCTGGGACTGGGGGATAT. Amino acid sequence: CASSQAGTGGY. The CDR3 in full is CASSQAGTGGYEQYF.

As regards this clone: Germline and genes here are mouse. From the germline J gene comes the end of the CDR3, since the read stops 4 residues before it. This chain links TRBV13-1 with TRBJ2-1; maybe TRBD2 (6 bases). Germline V gene data show CDR1 as NSHNY and CDR2 as SYGAGN. The CDR3 length is 14 residues. CDR3 in amino acids: CASSGGLFLAEQFF. The part of the CDR3 DNA that was read is TGTGCCAGCAGTGGGGGACTCTTCTTGGCT.

Only a few counts were recorded for this clone. Gene labels here are mouse ones. CDR3 sequence: CASSQVPGQGSNTEVFF. CDR3 DNA (partial): TGTGCCAGCAGCCAGGTCCCGGGACAGGGGTCTAACACA. V and J are TRBV5 and TRBJ1-1, with 10 bases matching TRBD1. The CDR3 end lies 4 residues beyond the end of the read and is filled in from the germline J gene. CDR1 LGHNA and CDR2 YNLKQL come from the germline V gene (reference sequence). The V and J ends lost 3 bases and 2 bases, in that order; junction bases with no gene match: 9. The CDR3 sequence is 17 residues long.

This clone appeared a few times. Gene names denote mouse genes. The read gets to within 4 residues of the CDR3 end, and the germline J gene fills in the rest. Other DNA sequences in this specimen translate into the identical CDR3. The chain links TRBV13-1 to TRBJ2-7, with D hard to call. With 0 bases removed from V and 3 bases from J, the gap between germline ends came to 7 bases. This CDR3 has 13 amino acids. Germline CDR1 reads NSHNY; CDR2 reads SYGAGN. The CDR3 is CASSDAGDYEQYF. CDR3 DNA, as far as it was read: TGTGCCAGCAGTGATGCAGGAGACTAT.